The 6 T cell receptor beta chains in this list originate from one sample, sequenced in a study of cytomegalovirus exposure and HLA in healthy donors. Vbeta (60) and Jbeta (13) primers were used in the PCR. Sequencing was performed with immunoSEQ multiplex PCR; in TCRdb, only in-frame clones are kept and a portion is missing. The repertoire holds around 100,000 clones, with 65% to 80% as singletons. The source material was PBMCs. The receptor source for this set is a woman aged 50 to 60 in good health and CMV-seropositive.

The chain uses TRBV5-6 and TRBJ2-7; no clear D gene. Trimming pared 2 bases from V and 1 base from J, leaving 10 bases between. The germline gives CDR1 SGHDT, CDR2 YYEEEE. The CDR3 has 14 amino acids. The CDR3 is CASSLSPISYEQYF. Written as DNA, the CDR3 is TGTGCCAGCAGCTTATCACCTATATCCTACGAGCAGTACTTC.

The chain uses TRBV4-1 and TRBJ2-7; 7 bases map to TRBD1. Trimming took 1 base from V and 6 from J; bases not matched to a gene: 9. Germline V gene sequence: CDR1 MGHRA, CDR2 YSYEKL. There are 15 residues in the CDR3. The CDR3 region is CASSQGDRDGREQYF. CDR3 in DNA: TGCGCCAGCAGCCAAGGTGACAGGGATGGACGCGAGCAGTACTTC.

The chain couples TRBV4-2 to TRBJ2-2, with TRBD1 matching over 7 bases. The CDR3 runs 16 residues. V was pared by 1 base and J by 5 bases, with 7 bases of the junction left unmatched. Germline CDR1 and CDR2: LGHNA and YNFKEQ. CDR3 bases: TGTGCCAGCAGCCAAGCCCAGGGGGTAGGGACCGGGGAGCTGTTTTTT. It codes for CASSQAQGVGTGELFF.

The chain recombines TRBV9 with TRBJ1-5, with a weak D call TRBD1 (5 bases). Trimming removed 0 bases at V and 7 bases at J, with 11 bases between. The CDR3 extends over 14 amino acids. Germline CDR1 reads SGDLS; CDR2 reads YYNGEE. CDR3 residues: CASSVAGAAQPQHF. The CDR3 region has the DNA TGTGCCAGCAGCGTAGCTGGGGCAGCCCAGCCCCAGCATTTT.

This clone has just one count. J is TRBJ2-1 and V is TRBV27; TRBD2 agrees at 10 bases. The V segment lost 3 bases and the J segment 7 bases; nucleotides outside the gene matches: 3. CDR3 length: 14 amino acids. CDR1 MNHEY and CDR2 SMNVEV come from the germline V gene (reference sequence). The CDR3 DNA reads as TGTGCCAGCAGTTTCAGCGGGAGGGTGAATGAGCAGTTCTTC. Its translation: CASSFSGRVNEQFF.

This clone was seen more than once but under ten times. The chain is built from TRBV27 and TRBJ2-7; D not resolved. V was cut by 3 bases and J by 0 bases, with 12 bases left in between. The CDR3 spans 15 residues. The germline gives CDR1 MNHEY, CDR2 SMNVEV (reference sequence). The CDR3 DNA reads TGTGCCAGCAGTTTTCCCAGACTTCTCTCCTACGAGCAGTACTTC. Translating it yields CASSFPRLLSYEQYF.